The next 20 T cell receptor beta chains were all read from a single sample in a study of post-analysis software for immune sequencing data. Their antigens are not known. Overall study findings and caveats: In patients, TRBV5-6, TRBV5-1 and TRBV20-1 belonged to five TRBV segments found more frequently than in controls.

Unique-molecular-identifier-tagged TCR beta cDNA libraries were used. In TCRdb, the PCR reads were re-called with MiXCR into one record per CDR3 protein. The table lists approximately 440,000 distinct CDR3 sequences, roughly 45% of them singletons. The sequencing sample was made of blood. The source of these receptors is a girl aged 5-17 years with multiple sclerosis.

This rearrangement joins TRBV6-6 to TRBJ2-5, with D perhaps given as TRBD1 or TRBD2 (5 bases each). The CDR3 has 14 amino acids. CDR1 is MNHNY and CDR2 is SVGAGI in the germline V gene (reference sequence). With 2 bases removed from V and 4 bases from J, the gap between germline ends came to 11 bases. The CDR3 DNA follows: TGTGCCAGCAGTTACGAGGGGCAGGGAGAGACCCAGTACTTC. As protein: CASSYEGQGETQYF.

V is TRBV4-3 and J is TRBJ2-1, with 9 bases aligning to TRBD2. V shed 0 bases, J shed 4 bases, and the junction held 10 bases outside the gene matches. The CDR3 extends over 18 amino acids. In germline, CDR1 is LGHNA, CDR2 YSLEER. The CDR3 reads CASSQDVRASGIYNEQFF. The CDR3 bases are TGCGCCAGCAGCCAAGATGTGCGGGCTAGCGGGATTTACAATGAGCAGTTCTTC.

The genes are TRBV10-3 and TRBJ2-3; no clear D. V lost 5 bases to trimming and J lost 4 bases, with 7 bases between them. From germline, CDR1 is ENHRY and CDR2 SYGVKD. The CDR3 totals 12 residues. Written as DNA, the CDR3 is TGTGCCATCAGTTTAGATGCAGATACGCAGTATTTT. Translation gives CAISLDADTQYF.

This clonotype was observed once. The V gene is TRBV9, the J gene TRBJ1-1, with D perhaps TRBD1 (5 bases). Trimming cost V 3 bases and J 2 bases, with 14 bases left between them. Germline V gene lookup returns CDR1 SGDLS and CDR2 YYNGEE. The length of the CDR3 is 15 residues. DNA of the CDR3: TGTGCCAGCAGCGGCTACGGGACGGCAAACACTGAAGCTTTCTTT. Amino acids: CASSGYGTANTEAFF.

On this clonotype: The junction differs from germline at one of its ends, possibly a read error. The chain carries TRBV7-2 and TRBJ2-3; 11 bases map to TRBD2. The CDR3 length is 16 residues. Germline CDR1 reads SGHTA; CDR2 reads FQGNSA. CDR3 residues: CASSLVLAGDSDTQYF. DNA of the CDR3: TGTGCCAGCAGTTTAGTACTAGCGGGAGATTCAGATACGCAGTATTTT.

This clonotype was detected only a few times. The J gene is TRBJ2-1, the V gene TRBV7-2; 11 nucleotides align to TRBD2. Germline V gene data show CDR1 as SGHTA and CDR2 as FQGNSA. The CDR3 loop spans 16 amino acids. V dropped 0 bases and J dropped 9; count of bases not matched to a gene: 7. The CDR3 loop reads CASSLALLAGEFEQFF. DNA of the CDR3: TGTGCCAGCAGCTTAGCGTTACTAGCGGGAGAATTTGAGCAGTTCTTC. Filled out from reference TRBV7-2 and TRBJ2-1, the complete variable domain reads GAGVSQSPSNKVTEKGKDVELRCDPISGHTALYWYRQSLGQGLEFLIYFQGNSAPDKSGLPSDRFSAERTGGSVSTLTIQRTQQEDSAVYLCASSLALLAGEFEQFFGPGTRLTVL.

The rearrangement links TRBV2 to TRBJ2-2, with D maybe TRBD1 (5 bases). The V gene lost 7 bases and the J gene lost 6 bases, with 6 bases spanning the gap. Germline V gene lookup returns CDR1 SNHLY and CDR2 FYNNEI. The CDR3 is 11 residues long. As DNA, the CDR3 is TGTGCCAGCAAGGGGCCCGGGGAGCTGTTTTTT. It translates to CASKGPGELFF.

This chain connects TRBV24-1 to TRBJ2-5; D possibly matches TRBD1 or TRBD2 (7 bases each). The germline gives CDR1 KGHDR, CDR2 SFDVKD. The CDR3 has 15 residues. Trimming removed 5 bases from V and 1 base from J, with 13 bases in between. The DNA for the CDR3 is TGTGCCACCAGTGTCGGGGGGACAGTCCAAGAGACCCAGTACTTC. Protein: CATSVGGTVQETQYF.

V gene TRBV7-2 combines with J gene TRBJ2-1; D unresolved. V was shortened by 5 bases and J by 3 bases, with 5 bases between the two germline ends. CDR3 length equals 12 residues. Germline loops: CDR1 SGHTA, CDR2 FQGNSA. The CDR3 nucleotides read TGTGCCAGCAGCGCCTACTACAATGAGCAGTTCTTC. Translating it yields CASSAYYNEQFF.

V is TRBV6-6 and J is TRBJ2-3, with 12 bases identical to TRBD2. Per germline, CDR1 MNHNY and CDR2 SVGAGI (reference sequence). The CDR3 has 16 residues. Trimming removed 4 bases from V and 4 bases from J; junction bases left unmatched: 6. The CDR3 DNA reads TGTGCCAGCAGTTCCAGACTAGCGGGAGTCCCAGATACGCAGTATTTT. This sequence encodes CASSSRLAGVPDTQYF.

The rearrangement links TRBV27 to TRBJ1-1, with TRBD1 identical over 8 bases. The CDR3 spans 17 residues. In germline, CDR1 is MNHEY, CDR2 SMNVEV (reference sequence). J was trimmed by 2 bases and V by 6 bases; bases with no gene match: 14. CDR3 in DNA: TGTGCCAGCAGCTCCCTAGACAGGGGTGACGAAAACACTGAAGCTTTCTTT. It yields the protein CASSSLDRGDENTEAFF.

The genes are TRBV5-6 and TRBJ2-1; TRBD2 agrees at 13 bases. Trimming took 6 bases from V and 2 from J; bases not matched to a gene: 5. This CDR3 has 16 amino acids. Germline lookup yields CDR1 SGHDT and CDR2 YYEEEE. The CDR3 sequence is CASKPTSGRAYNEQFF. In DNA form, the CDR3 reads TGTGCCAGCAAACCCACTAGCGGGAGGGCCTACAATGAGCAGTTCTTC.

The J gene is TRBJ2-1, the V gene TRBV2; D perhaps matches TRBD2 (5 bases). The CDR3 is 16 amino acids. CDR1 and CDR2 (germline): SNHLY, FYNNEI. With 7 bases removed from V and 0 bases from J, the gap between germline ends came to 16 bases. For the CDR3, the DNA is TGTGCCAGCACCTCCGCTAGCCGGAGCTCCTACAATGAGCAGTTCTTC. Translating it yields CASTSASRSSYNEQFF.

The chain links TRBV20-1 to TRBJ2-7; D is uncertain. Germline CDR1 and CDR2: DFQATT and SNEGSKA (reference sequence). Trimming removed 7 bases from V and 2 bases from J, with 18 bases in between. There are 14 residues in the CDR3. This CDR3 reads CSGKGLGNPYEQYF. CDR3 sequence (DNA): TGCAGTGGAAAGGGCCTAGGAAATCCCTACGAGCAGTACTTC.

The chain couples TRBV15 to TRBJ2-1, with D uncertain. The CDR3 has 16 residues. CDR1 is LNHNV and CDR2 is YYDKDF in the germline V gene (reference sequence). V lost 0 bases, J lost 0 bases, and 9 bases lay in between. The CDR3 DNA reads as TGTGCCACCAGCAGAGATTTAGCATTCTCCTACAATGAGCAGTTCTTC. It codes for CATSRDLAFSYNEQFF.

V is TRBV4-1 and J is TRBJ2-1, with 11 bases identical to TRBD2. CDR1 and CDR2 (germline): MGHRA, YSYEKL. The CDR3 extends over 18 amino acids. Trimming at V came to 4 bases and at J to 4 bases, leaving 12 bases not matched to a gene. The CDR3 reads CASSLSPGRLAGYNEQFF. CDR3 coding DNA: TGCGCCAGCAGCCTAAGCCCTGGACGACTAGCGGGGTACAATGAGCAGTTCTTC.

Only a few counts were recorded for this clonotype. This chain joins TRBV11-2 and TRBJ2-5; maybe TRBD2 (6 bases). From germline, CDR1 is SGHAT and CDR2 FQNNGV. The V end was cut by 5 bases, the J end by 5 bases, with 21 bases between. This CDR3 is built from 16 residues. Here the CDR3 DNA reads TGTGCCAGCAGCGCACCCGGGACTCCCTCCCAGGAGACCCAGTACTTC. Amino acids: CASSAPGTPSQETQYF. Filled out from reference TRBV11-2 and TRBJ2-5, the complete variable domain reads EAGVAQSPRYKIIEKRQSVAFWCNPISGHATLYWYQQILGQGPKLLIQFQNNGVVDDSQLPKDRFSAERLKGVDSTLKIQPAKLEDSAVYLCASSAPGTPSQETQYFGPGTRLLVL.

This chain links TRBV12-3 or TRBV12-4 with TRBJ2-7; D remains ambiguous. This CDR3 is built from 14 residues. The V and J ends lost 2 bases and 3 bases respectively, with 11 bases between them. As DNA, the CDR3 is TGTGCCAGCAGTTTAAGTCAGGCACTCTACGAGCAGTACTTC. Translated, it gives CASSLSQALYEQYF.

The sample holds a few counts of this clonotype. This chain uses TRBV7-9 with TRBJ1-2; D is ambiguous. In germline, CDR1 is SEHNR, CDR2 FQNEAQ (reference sequence). V lost 0 bases and J 5 bases, leaving 10 bases between the germline ends. The CDR3 runs 14 residues. CDR3 sequence: CASSLAAVTYGYTF. CDR3 bases: TGTGCCAGCAGCTTAGCGGCGGTTACTTATGGCTACACCTTC. Together with reference TRBV7-9 and TRBJ1-2, the CDR3 gives the full variable domain: DTGVSQNPRHKITKRGQNVTFRCDPISEHNRLYWYRQTLGQGPEFLTYFQNEAQLEKSRLLSDRFSAERPKGSFSTLEIQRTEQGDSAMYLCASSLAAVTYGYTFGSGTRLTVV.

The rearrangement links TRBV27 to TRBJ2-1, with 7 bases lining up with TRBD2. Germline V lookup: CDR1 MNHEY, CDR2 SMNVEV (reference sequence). V gave up 6 bases and J gave up 3 bases; unmatched junction bases: 8. This CDR3 has 15 amino acids. As DNA, the CDR3 is TGTGCCAGCAGCCAAAGGGCGGGAGACTACAATGAGCAGTTCTTC. Amino acid sequence: CASSQRAGDYNEQFF.